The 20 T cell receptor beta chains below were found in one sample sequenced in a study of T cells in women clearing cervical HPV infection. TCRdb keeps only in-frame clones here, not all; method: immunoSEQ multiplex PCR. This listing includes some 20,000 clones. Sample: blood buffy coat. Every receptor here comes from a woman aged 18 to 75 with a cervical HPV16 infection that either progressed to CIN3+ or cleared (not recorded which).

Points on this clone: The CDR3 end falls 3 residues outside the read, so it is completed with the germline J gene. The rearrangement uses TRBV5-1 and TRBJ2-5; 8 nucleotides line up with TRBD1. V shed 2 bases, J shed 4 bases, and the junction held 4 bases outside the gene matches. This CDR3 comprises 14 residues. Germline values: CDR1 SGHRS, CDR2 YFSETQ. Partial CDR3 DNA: TGCGCCAGCAGCTTCCAGGGGGCTCGAGAGACC. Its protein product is CASSFQGARET. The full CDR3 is CASSFQGARETQYF.

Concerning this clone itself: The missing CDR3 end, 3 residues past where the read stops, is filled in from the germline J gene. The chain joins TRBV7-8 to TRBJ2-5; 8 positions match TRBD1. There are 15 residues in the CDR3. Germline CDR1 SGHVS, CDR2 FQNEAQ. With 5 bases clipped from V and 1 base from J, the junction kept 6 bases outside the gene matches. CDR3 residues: CASSVQGDLQETQYF. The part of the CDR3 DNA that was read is TGTGCCAGCAGCGTACAGGGGGACCTCCAAGAGACC.

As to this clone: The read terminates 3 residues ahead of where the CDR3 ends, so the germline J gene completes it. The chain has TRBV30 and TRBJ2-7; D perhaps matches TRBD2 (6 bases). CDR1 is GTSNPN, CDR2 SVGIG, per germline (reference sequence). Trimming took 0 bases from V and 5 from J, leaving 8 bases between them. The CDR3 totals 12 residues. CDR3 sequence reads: CAWSVLAHEQYF. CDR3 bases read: TGTGCCTGGAGTGTACTAGCTCACGAG.

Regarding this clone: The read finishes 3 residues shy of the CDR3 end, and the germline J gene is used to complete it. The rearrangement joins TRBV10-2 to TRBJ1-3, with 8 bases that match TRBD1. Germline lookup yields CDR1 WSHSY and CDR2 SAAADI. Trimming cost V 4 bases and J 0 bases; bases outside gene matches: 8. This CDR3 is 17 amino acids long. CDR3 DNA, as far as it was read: TGCGCCAGCAGTGGTTCTCAGGGGGCATTCTCTGGAAACACC. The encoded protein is CASSGSQGAFSGNT. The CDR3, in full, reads CASSGSQGAFSGNTIYF.

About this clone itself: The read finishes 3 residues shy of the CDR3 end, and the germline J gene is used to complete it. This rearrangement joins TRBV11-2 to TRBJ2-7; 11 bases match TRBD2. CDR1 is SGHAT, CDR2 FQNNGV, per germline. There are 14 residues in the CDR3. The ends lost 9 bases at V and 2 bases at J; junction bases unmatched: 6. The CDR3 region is CASGIAGGTYEQYF. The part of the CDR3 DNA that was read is TGTGCCAGTGGAATAGCGGGGGGGACCTACGAG. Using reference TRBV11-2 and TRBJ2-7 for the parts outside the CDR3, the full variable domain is EAGVAQSPRYKIIEKRQSVAFWCNPISGHATLYWYQQILGQGPKLLIQFQNNGVVDDSQLPKDRFSAERLKGVDSTLKIQPAKLEDSAVYLCASGIAGGTYEQYFGPGTRLTVT.

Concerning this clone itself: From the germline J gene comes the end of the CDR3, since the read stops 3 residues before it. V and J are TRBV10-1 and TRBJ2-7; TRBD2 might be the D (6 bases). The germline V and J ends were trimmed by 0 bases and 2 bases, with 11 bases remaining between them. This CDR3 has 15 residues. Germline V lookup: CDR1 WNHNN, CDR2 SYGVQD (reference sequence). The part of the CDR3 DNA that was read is TGCGCCAGCAGTGAGTCGACTAGAGGGACCTACGAG. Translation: CASSESTRGTYE. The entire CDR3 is CASSESTRGTYEQYF.

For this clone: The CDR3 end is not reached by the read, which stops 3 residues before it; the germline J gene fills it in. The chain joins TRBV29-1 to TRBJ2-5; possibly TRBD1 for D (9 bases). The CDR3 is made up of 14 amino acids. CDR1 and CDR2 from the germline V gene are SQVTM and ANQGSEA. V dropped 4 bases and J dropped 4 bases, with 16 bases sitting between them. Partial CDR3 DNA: TGCAGCGTTGCACAGGGGGCGGGAGGAGAGACC. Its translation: CSVAQGAGGET. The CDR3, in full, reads CSVAQGAGGETQYF.

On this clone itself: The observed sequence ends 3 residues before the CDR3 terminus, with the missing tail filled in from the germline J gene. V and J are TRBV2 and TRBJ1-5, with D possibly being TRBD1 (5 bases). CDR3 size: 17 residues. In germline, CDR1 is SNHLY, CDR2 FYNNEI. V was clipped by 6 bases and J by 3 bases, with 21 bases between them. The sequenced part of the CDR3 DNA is TGTGCCAGCAGGCGGGGAGGACATAATGTACCCAATCAGCCC. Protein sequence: CASRRGGHNVPNQP. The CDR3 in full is CASRRGGHNVPNQPQHF.

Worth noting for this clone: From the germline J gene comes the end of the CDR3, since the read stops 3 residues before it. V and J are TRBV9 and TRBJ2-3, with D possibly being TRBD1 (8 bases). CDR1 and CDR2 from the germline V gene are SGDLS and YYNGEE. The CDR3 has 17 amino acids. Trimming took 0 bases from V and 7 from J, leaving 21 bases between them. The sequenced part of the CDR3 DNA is TGTGCCAGCAGCGTAGGGGGGGGGCAGGGGGCGCAGCATACG. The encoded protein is CASSVGGGQGAQHT. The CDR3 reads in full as CASSVGGGQGAQHTQYF.

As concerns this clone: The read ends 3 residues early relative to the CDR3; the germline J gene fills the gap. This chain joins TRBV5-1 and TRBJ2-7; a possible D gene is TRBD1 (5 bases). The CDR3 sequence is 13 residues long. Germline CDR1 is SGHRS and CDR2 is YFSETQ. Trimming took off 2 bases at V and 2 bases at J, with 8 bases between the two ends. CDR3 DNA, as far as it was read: TGCGCCAGCAGCTTAACAGGCGCCTACGAG. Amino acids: CASSLTGAYE. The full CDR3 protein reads CASSLTGAYEQYF.

The CDR3 sequence is CSASTGTYGNTIYF. The part of the CDR3 DNA that was read is TGCAGTGCTAGTACGGGTACTTATGGAAACACC. This chain uses TRBV20-1 with TRBJ1-3; D gene unclear. The observed sequence ends 3 residues before the CDR3 terminus, with the missing tail filled in from the germline J gene. V lost 3 bases and J 3 bases, leaving 12 bases between the germline ends. CDR1 and CDR2 from the germline V gene are DFQATT and SNEGSKA (reference sequence). This CDR3 is built from 14 residues.

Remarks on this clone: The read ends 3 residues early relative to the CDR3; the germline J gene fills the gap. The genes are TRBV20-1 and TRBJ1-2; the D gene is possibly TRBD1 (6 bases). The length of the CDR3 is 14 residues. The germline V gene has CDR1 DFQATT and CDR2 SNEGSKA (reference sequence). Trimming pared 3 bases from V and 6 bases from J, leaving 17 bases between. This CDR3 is CSARVGGAQDGYTF. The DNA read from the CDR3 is TGCAGTGCTAGGGTAGGGGGGGCGCAGGATGGC.

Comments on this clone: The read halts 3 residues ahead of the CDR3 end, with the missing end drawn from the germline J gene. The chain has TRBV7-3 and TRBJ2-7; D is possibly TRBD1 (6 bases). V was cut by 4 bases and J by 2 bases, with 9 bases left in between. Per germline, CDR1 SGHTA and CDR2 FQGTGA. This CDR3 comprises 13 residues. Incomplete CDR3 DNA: TGTGCCAGCAGCTGGGGACAAGCCTACGAG. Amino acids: CASSWGQAYE. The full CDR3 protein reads CASSWGQAYEQYF.

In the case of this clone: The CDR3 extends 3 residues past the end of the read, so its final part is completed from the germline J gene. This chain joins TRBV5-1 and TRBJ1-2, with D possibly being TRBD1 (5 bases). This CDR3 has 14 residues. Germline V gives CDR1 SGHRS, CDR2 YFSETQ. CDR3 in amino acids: CASSLSLGQGGYTF. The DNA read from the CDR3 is TGCGCCAGCAGCTTGTCCTTAGGGCAGGGCGGC.

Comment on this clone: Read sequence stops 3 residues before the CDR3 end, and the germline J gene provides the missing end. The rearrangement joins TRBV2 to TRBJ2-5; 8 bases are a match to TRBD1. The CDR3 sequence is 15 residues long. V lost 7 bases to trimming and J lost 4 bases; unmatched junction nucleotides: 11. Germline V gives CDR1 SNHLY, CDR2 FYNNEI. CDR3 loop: CASIPGGSMGETQYF. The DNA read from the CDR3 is TGTGCCAGCATCCCAGGGGGCTCGATGGGAGAGACC.

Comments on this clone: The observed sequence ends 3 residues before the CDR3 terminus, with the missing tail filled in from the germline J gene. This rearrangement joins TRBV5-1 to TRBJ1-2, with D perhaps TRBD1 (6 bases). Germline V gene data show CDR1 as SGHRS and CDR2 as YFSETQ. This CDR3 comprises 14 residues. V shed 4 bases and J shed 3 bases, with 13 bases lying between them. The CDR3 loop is CASSPQPGDYGYTF. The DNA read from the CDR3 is TGCGCCAGCAGCCCCCAGCCAGGGGACTATGGC.

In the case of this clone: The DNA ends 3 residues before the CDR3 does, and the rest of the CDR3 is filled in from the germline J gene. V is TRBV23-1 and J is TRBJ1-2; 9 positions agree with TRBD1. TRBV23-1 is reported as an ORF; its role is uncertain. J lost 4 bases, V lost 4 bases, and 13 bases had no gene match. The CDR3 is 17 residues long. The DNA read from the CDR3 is TGCGCCAGCAGTCTTACCGGGACAGGGTTACCAGGCTATGGC. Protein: CASSLTGTGLPGYG. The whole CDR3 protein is CASSLTGTGLPGYGYTF.

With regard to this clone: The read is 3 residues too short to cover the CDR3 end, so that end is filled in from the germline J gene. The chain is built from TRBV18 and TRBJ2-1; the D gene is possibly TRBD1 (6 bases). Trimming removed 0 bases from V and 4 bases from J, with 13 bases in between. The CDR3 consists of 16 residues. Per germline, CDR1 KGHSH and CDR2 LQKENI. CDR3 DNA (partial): TGTGCCAGCTCACCACCTCAGGGGCAGGGATACAATGAG. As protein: CASSPPQGQGYNE. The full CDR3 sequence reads CASSPPQGQGYNEQFF.

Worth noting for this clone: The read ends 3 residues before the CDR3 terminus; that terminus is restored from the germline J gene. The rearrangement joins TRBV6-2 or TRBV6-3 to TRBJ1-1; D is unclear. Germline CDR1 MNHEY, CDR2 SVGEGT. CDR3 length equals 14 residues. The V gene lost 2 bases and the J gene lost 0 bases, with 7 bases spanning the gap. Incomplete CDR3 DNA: TGTGCCAGCAGTTACAGGGCCGTGAACACTGAA. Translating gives CASSYRAVNTE. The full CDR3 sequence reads CASSYRAVNTEAFF.

The sequenced part of the CDR3 DNA is TGTGCCAGCAGCCTGAGGGCGAGA. Its translation is CASSLRAR. The entire CDR3 protein reads CASSLRARAFF. The chain combines TRBV7-9 with TRBJ1-1; D is ambiguous. The read terminates 3 residues ahead of where the CDR3 ends, so the germline J gene completes it. The germline V gene encodes CDR1 SEHNR and CDR2 FQNEAQ (reference sequence). This CDR3 has 11 residues.